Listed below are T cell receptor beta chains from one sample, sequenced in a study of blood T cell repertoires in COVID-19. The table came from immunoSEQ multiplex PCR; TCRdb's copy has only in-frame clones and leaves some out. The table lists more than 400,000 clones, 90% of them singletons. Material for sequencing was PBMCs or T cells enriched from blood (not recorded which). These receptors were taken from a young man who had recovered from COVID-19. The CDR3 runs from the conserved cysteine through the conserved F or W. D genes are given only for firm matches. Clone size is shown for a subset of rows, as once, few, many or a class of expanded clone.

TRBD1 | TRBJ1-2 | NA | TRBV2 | TGTGCCAGCTCCCAGGGGGCACCCCTCAACTATGGCTACACCTTC | CASSQGAPLNYGYTF
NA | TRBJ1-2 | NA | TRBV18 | TGTGCCAGCTCACCACCGACAGGCCCCTATGCAGGCTACACCTTC | CASSPPTGPYAGYTF
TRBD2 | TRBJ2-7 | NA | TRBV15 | TGTGCCACCAGCAGGGGAACTAGAGAGCTAGCGGGGGACTCCGAGCAGTACTTC | CATSRGTRELAGDSEQYF
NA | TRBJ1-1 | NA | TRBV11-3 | TGTGCCAGCAGCCCACTAAGCGGCACTGAAGCTTTCTTT | CASSPLSGTEAFF
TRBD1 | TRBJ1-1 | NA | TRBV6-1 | TGTGCCAGCAGTGAAGTTGGCAGGGGGCTGGGCACTGAAGCTTTCTTT | CASSEVGRGLGTEAFF
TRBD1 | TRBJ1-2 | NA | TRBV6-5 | TGTGCCAGCGTACAGGGGTCTGTTTATGGCTACACCTTC | CASVQGSVYGYTF
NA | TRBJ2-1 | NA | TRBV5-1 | TGCGCCAGCAAAAGGTCGGGGGACAATGAGCAGTTCTTC | CASKRSGDNEQFF
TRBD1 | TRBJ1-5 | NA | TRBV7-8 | TGTGCCAGCAGCACGAGGACAGGGGCTCTTAGGTATAGCAATCAGCCCCAGCATTTT | CASSTRTGALRYSNQPQHF
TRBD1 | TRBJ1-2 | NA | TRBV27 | TGTGCCAGCAGTCGGACAGGGTCCTACGGCTACACCTTC | CASSRTGSYGYTF
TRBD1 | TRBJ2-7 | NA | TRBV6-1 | TGTGCCAGCAGTGAAACCCGGACAGGGCTCTCCTACGAGCAGTACTTC | CASSETRTGLSYEQYF
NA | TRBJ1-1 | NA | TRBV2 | TGTGCCAGCAGTGGCCAAGGGGCCTTAGTGAACACTGAAGCTTTCTTT | CASSGQGALVNTEAFF
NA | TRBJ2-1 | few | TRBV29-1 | TGCAGCGTTGAGGGAGGGGGGGGCTCCTACAATGAGCAGTTCTTC | CSVEGGGGSYNEQFF
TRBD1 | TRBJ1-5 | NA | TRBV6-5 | TGTGCCAGCAGCTCGGGACAGTCGAAGCAGCCCCAGCATTTT | CASSSGQSKQPQHF
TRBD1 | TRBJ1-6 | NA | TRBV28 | TGTGCCAGCAGTTTAGGGACAGGGTATAATTCACCCCTCCACTTT | CASSLGTGYNSPLHF
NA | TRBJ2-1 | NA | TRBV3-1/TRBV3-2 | TGTGCCAGCAGCCAACGCAATGAGCAGTTCTTC | CASSQRNEQFF
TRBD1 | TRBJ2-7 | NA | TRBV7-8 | TGTGCCAGCAGGGACAGATTCCGGGACAGCTCCTACGAGCAGTACTTC | CASRDRFRDSSYEQYF
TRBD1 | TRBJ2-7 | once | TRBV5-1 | TGCGCCAGCAGCTCGACAGGGAACGAGCAGTACTTC | CASSSTGNEQYF
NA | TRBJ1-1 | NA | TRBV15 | TGTGCCACCAGCATGGTAGAAGGAAGCGCTGAAGCTTTCTTT | CATSMVEGSAEAFF
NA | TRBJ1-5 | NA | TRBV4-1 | TGCGCCAGCAGCCAAGAGGTGGGGCCCGATACTAGCAATCAGCCCCAGCATTTT | CASSQEVGPDTSNQPQHF
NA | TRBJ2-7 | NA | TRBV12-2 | TGTGCAAGTCGTTACCACGGGGGGATTTACGAGCAGTACTTC | CASRYHGGIYEQYF
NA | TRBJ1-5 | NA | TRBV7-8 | TGTGCCAGCAGCTTAGGTGAGCAGATGGGCCAGCCCCAGCATTTT | CASSLGEQMGQPQHF
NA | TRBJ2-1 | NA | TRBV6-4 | TGTGCCAGCAGTGGTGGCAGGGTAAATGAGCAGTTCTTC | CASSGGRVNEQFF
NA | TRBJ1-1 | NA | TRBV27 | TGTGCCAGCAGTTTAAGTGGGGCCGTGAACACTGAAGCTTTCTTT | CASSLSGAVNTEAFF
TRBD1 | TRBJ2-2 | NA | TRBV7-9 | TGTGCCAGCAGCCCCCTGGGACAGGGGATTTGGAACGGGGAGCTGTTTTTT | CASSPLGQGIWNGELFF
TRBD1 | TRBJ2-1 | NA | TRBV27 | TGTGCCAGCAGTGAGGGGACAGGGATATACAATGAGCAGTTCTTC | CASSEGTGIYNEQFF
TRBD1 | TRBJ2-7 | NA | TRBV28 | TGTGCCAGCAGTTCCCGAGGACAGGGGGCCTACGAGCAGTACTTC | CASSSRGQGAYEQYF
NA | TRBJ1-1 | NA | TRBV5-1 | TGCGCCAGCAGCCCCTTCTTGGCTAAACAGGCGAACACTGAAGCTTTCTTT | CASSPFLAKQANTEAFF
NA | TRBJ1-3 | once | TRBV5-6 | TGTGCCAGCAGCTTGCAGGGTGGAAACACCATATATTTT | CASSLQGGNTIYF
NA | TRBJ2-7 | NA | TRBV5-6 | TGTGCCAGCAGCTTGGAGGGGTCCCCCCACGAGCAGTACTTC | CASSLEGSPHEQYF
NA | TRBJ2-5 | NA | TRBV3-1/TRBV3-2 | TGTGCCAGCAGCCAAGGACTAAAGGGGGGGCTGGAGACCCAGTACTTC | CASSQGLKGGLETQYF
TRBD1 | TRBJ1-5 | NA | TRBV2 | TGTGCCAGCAGCTACCTTACCGGGACAGTTAGCAATCAGCCCCAGCATTTT | CASSYLTGTVSNQPQHF
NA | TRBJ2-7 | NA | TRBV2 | TGTGCCAGCAGGGGGGCCTTTTACTCCTACGAGCAGTACTTC | CASRGAFYSYEQYF
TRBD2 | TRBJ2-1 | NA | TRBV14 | TGTGCCAGCAGCCCCGGAGGGACTAGGCCTTACAATGAGCAGTTCTTC | CASSPGGTRPYNEQFF
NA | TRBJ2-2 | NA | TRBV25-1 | TGTGCCAGCAGTGTTACCGGGAACACCGGGGAGCTGTTTTTT | CASSVTGNTGELFF
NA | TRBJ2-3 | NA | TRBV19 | TGTGCCAGTAGTTCGCGGACAGAGATACGCACAGATACGCAGTATTTT | CASSSRTEIRTDTQYF
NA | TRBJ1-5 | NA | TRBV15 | TGTGCCACCAGCAGAGATTTGACTAAAGGGCAGCCCCAGCATTTT | CATSRDLTKGQPQHF
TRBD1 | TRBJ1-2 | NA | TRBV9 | TGTGCCAGCAGCGTAGGCGGACAGGCGTCGGGAGGCTACACCTTC | CASSVGGQASGGYTF
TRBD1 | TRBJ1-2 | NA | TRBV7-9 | TGTGCCAGCAGGGCCGGGACAGGGGTTAACACCTTC | CASRAGTGVNTF
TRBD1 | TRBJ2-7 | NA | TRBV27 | TGTGCCAGCAGTTTATTCCCGGGACAGGGTTACGAGCAGTACTTC | CASSLFPGQGYEQYF
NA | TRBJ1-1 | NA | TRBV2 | TGTGCCAGCAAGGGGTCCCTGAACACTGAAGCTTTCTTT | CASKGSLNTEAFF
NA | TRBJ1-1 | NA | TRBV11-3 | TGTGCCAGCAGCTTACGTGACACTGAAGCTTTCTTT | CASSLRDTEAFF
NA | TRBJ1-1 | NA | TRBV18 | TGTGCCAGCTCACCGGCGACAGGAAACACTGAAGCTTTCTTT | CASSPATGNTEAFF
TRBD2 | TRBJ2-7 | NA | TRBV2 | TGTGCCAGCAGGCGACTAGCGGGAGGGGATGAGCAGTACTTC | CASRRLAGGDEQYF
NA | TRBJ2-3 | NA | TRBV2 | TGTGCCAGCAGTGTTAGGGCTAGCGAGCGCACAGATACGCAGTATTTT | CASSVRASERTDTQYF
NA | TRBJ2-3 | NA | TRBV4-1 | TGCGCCAGCAGCCAAGTAGGCACTAGTGCAGATACGCAGTATTTT | CASSQVGTSADTQYF